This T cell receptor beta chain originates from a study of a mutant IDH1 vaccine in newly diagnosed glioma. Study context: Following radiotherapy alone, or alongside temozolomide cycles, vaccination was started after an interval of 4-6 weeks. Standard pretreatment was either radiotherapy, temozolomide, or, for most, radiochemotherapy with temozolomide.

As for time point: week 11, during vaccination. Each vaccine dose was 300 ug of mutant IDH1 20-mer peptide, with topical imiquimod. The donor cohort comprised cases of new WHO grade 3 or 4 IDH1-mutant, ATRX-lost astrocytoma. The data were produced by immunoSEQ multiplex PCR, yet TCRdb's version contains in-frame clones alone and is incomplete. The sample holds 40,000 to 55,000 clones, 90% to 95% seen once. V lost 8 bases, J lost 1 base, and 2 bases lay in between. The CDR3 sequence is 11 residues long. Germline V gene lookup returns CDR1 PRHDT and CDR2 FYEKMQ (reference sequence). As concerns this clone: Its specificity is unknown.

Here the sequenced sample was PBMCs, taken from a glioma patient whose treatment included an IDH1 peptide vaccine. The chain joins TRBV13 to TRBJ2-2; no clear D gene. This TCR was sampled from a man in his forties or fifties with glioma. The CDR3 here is CASLNTGELFF. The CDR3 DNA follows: TGTGCCAGCTTGAACACCGGGGAGCTGTTTTTT.